The 2 T cell receptor beta chains in this list originate from one sample, sequenced in a study of PD-L1 blockade in urothelial cancer. Here immunoSEQ multiplex PCR was the method, and the copy in TCRdb shows in-frame clones only, minus some. The table lists about 19,000 clones, roughly 88% of them singletons. The sequencing used PBMCs, collected around atezolizumab (anti-PD-L1) treatment. Receptors were obtained from a man over 45 with urothelial cancer.

The J gene is TRBJ2-3, the V gene TRBV7-3, with 8 bases lining up with TRBD2. CDR3 length equals 13 residues. The J segment lost 6 bases and the V segment lost 5 bases, leaving 4 bases of the junction unmatched. Germline CDR1 reads SGHTA; CDR2 reads FQGTGA. The CDR3 region is CASSAGGADTQYF. Here the CDR3 DNA reads TGTGCCAGCAGCGCCGGGGGGGCGGATACGCAGTATTTT.

V is TRBV28 and J is TRBJ2-7, with 8 bases aligning to TRBD1. Germline CDR1 and CDR2: MDHEN and SYDVKM. The CDR3 has 19 amino acids. J was trimmed by 0 bases and V by 4 bases; bases with no gene match: 17. The CDR3 bases are TGTGCCAGCAGTTCCCGGACAGGGAATGAGGGGACGAGCTCCTACGAGCAGTACTTC. This codes for CASSSRTGNEGTSSYEQYF.